This T cell receptor beta chain was recorded in a study of cytomegalovirus exposure and HLA in healthy donors. General study findings and limits: What was likely a sequencing artifact was a cluster of highly shared sequence variants. TCR beta chain V- and J-gene trimming was linked, in a later analysis, to a missense variant in DCLRE1C. In a later analysis, several top co-occurrence clusters appeared linked to parvovirus B19, influenza, CMV and Epstein-Barr virus. Data from an earlier analysis indicated that most TCR beta V segments were productive either about 87% or about 30% of the time.

To note about this clone: The antigen remains unidentified.

V dropped 8 bases and J dropped 6 bases, with 19 bases sitting between them. This CDR3 contains 14 residues. CDR1 is LNHDA, CDR2 SQIVND, per germline (reference sequence). The PCR made use of 60 Vbeta and 13 Jbeta primers. Some clones are missing from TCRdb's copy, which holds only in-frame ones; the method was immunoSEQ multiplex PCR. This repertoire shows about 210,000 clones, approximately 80% found once; its top ten account for about 10%. V is TRBV19 and J is TRBJ1-2; D call uncertain. The source is a woman between 45 and 60 years old in good health and CMV-seropositive. The source material was PBMCs. The CDR3 here is CASATYRPGNGYTF. The CDR3 bases are TGTGCCAGTGCCACGTACCGGCCGGGAAATGGCTACACCTTC.